What follows are 8 T cell receptor beta chains derived from one specimen sequenced in a study of blood T cell repertoires in COVID-19. Clones were sequenced by immunoSEQ multiplex PCR, and TCRdb holds only the in-frame ones, with some missing. This sample has approximately 61,000 clones, with just under 85% found just once. What was sequenced was peripheral blood. Receptors originate from a man aged 65 to 85 with acute or convalescent COVID-19.

V gene TRBV5-1 combines with J gene TRBJ2-7; 10 bases are a match to TRBD2. V shed 6 bases, J shed 3 bases, and the junction held 9 bases outside the gene matches. The CDR3 runs to 15 residues. Germline V gene data show CDR1 as SGHRS and CDR2 as YFSETQ. The CDR3 DNA sequence: TGCGCCAGCACTCTAGCGGGGGACGCGCTCTACGAGCAGTACTTC. Its translation is CASTLAGDALYEQYF.

V and J are TRBV2 and TRBJ2-1; 13 nucleotides agree with TRBD2. Germline V gene data show CDR1 as SNHLY and CDR2 as FYNNEI. CDR3 length: 16 residues. The V and J ends lost 6 bases and 3 bases, in that order; junction bases with no gene match: 5. The CDR3 coding sequence is TGTGCCAGCAGACTAGCGGGGGGGCCAGGCTACAATGAGCAGTTCTTC. This translates into CASRLAGGPGYNEQFF.

J is TRBJ1-4 and V is TRBV5-1; no definite D call. The germline V gene has CDR1 SGHRS and CDR2 YFSETQ. The CDR3 runs to 15 residues. V lost 4 bases to trimming and J lost 3 bases, with 13 bases between them. The CDR3 is CASSREPGANEKLFF. For the CDR3, the DNA is TGCGCCAGCAGCCGGGAACCCGGGGCTAATGAAAAACTGTTTTTT.

The chain couples TRBV6-5 to TRBJ1-6; no definite D call. This CDR3 is built from 13 residues. Germline assignment: CDR1 MNHEY and CDR2 SVGAGI. Trimming pared 7 bases from V and 5 bases from J, leaving 9 bases between. The CDR3 DNA reads as TGTGCCAGCACAGCAGGCCATAATTCACCCCTCCACTTT. The encoded protein is CASTAGHNSPLHF.

This chain joins TRBV28 and TRBJ2-7; D may be TRBD2 (5 bases). The CDR3 extends over 12 amino acids. Per the germline V gene, CDR1 is MDHEN and CDR2 is SYDVKM. V was shortened by 6 bases and J by 3 bases, with 9 bases between the two germline ends. The CDR3 DNA reads as TGTGCCAGCAGCCCCGCGGGCTACGAGCAGTACTTC. This encodes CASSPAGYEQYF.

This chain uses TRBV2 with TRBJ1-6; TRBD1 is a possible D gene (6 bases). Germline V gene lookup returns CDR1 SNHLY and CDR2 FYNNEI. The CDR3 covers 15 residues. With 3 bases removed from V and 9 bases from J, the gap between germline ends came to 15 bases. DNA for the CDR3: TGTGCCAGCAGTGAGGGTTGGGGGCGCGGTTCACCCCTCCACTTT. It yields the protein CASSEGWGRGSPLHF.

The J gene is TRBJ1-5, the V gene TRBV18, with D perhaps TRBD1 (6 bases). This CDR3 is 16 amino acids long. V lost 6 bases, J lost 0 bases, and 15 bases lay in between. The germline CDR1 and CDR2 sequences are KGHSH and LQKENI. The DNA of the CDR3 is TGTGCCAGCTCCCCTGGACAGTCCTATAGCAATCAGCCCCAGCATTTT. This gives the protein CASSPGQSYSNQPQHF.

The gene calls are TRBV5-1 and TRBJ2-3; a possible D gene is TRBD2 (5 bases). The CDR3 consists of 13 residues. The germline V gene encodes CDR1 SGHRS and CDR2 YFSETQ. Trimming shortened V by 1 base and J by 5 bases, and 8 bases separated the two germline ends. In nucleotides, the CDR3 is TGCGCCAGCAGCTTGCCGGGAATAGATACGCAGTATTTT. It yields the protein CASSLPGIDTQYF.